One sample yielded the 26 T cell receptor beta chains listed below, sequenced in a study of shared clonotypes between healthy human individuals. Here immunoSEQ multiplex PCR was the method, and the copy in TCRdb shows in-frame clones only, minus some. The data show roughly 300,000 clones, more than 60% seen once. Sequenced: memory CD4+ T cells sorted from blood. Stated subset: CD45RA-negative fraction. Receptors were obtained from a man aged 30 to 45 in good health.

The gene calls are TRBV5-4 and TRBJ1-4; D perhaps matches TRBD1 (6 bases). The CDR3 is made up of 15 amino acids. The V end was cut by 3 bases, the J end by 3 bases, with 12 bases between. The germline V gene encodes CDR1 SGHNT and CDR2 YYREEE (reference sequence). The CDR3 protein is CASSSTGTPNEKLFF. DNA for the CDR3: TGTGCCAGCAGCTCAACAGGGACCCCTAATGAAAAACTGTTTTTT.

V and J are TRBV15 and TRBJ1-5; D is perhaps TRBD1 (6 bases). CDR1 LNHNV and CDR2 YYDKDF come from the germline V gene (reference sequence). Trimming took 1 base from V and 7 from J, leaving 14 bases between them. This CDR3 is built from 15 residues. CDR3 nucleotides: TGTGCCACCAGCAGAGCTGGGTCAGGGGCCCAGCCCCAGCATTTT. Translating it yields CATSRAGSGAQPQHF.

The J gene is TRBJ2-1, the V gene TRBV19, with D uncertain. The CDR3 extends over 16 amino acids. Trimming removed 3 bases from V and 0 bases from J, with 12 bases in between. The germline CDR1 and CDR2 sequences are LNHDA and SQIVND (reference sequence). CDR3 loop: CASSIRPESSYNEQFF. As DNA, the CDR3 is TGTGCCAGTAGTATCCGTCCAGAGAGCTCCTACAATGAGCAGTTCTTC.

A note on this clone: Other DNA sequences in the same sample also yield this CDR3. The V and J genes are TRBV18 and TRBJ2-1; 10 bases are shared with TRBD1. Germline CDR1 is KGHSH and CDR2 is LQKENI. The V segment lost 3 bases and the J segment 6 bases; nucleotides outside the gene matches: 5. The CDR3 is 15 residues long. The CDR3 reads CASSPLRDRGNEQFF. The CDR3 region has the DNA TGTGCCAGCTCACCGCTGAGGGACAGGGGCAATGAGCAGTTCTTC.

The CDR3: CASSVPGGTQYF. CDR3 sequence (DNA): TGTGCCAGCAGTGTGCCGGGGGGGACCCAGTACTTC. The chain employs TRBV6-1 and TRBJ2-5; TRBD2 aligns across 7 bases. The junction had 3 bases not matched to a gene; V was cut back by 4 bases and J by 7 bases. Germline assignment: CDR1 MNHNS and CDR2 SASEGT. The CDR3 is made up of 12 amino acids.

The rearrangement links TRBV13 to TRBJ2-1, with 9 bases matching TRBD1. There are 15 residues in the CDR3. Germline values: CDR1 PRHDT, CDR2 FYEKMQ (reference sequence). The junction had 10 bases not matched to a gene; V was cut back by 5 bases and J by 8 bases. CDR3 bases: TGTGCCAGCAGCCGGGGACAGGGTAGGGTGTATGAGCAGTTCTTC. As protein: CASSRGQGRVYEQFF.

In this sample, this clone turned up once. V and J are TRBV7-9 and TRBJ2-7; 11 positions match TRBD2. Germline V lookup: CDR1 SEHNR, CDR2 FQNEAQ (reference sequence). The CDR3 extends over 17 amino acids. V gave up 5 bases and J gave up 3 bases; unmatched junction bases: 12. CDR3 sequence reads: CASSPRLAGKTGYEQYF. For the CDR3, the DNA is TGTGCCAGCAGCCCTCGACTAGCGGGAAAAACCGGCTACGAGCAGTACTTC.

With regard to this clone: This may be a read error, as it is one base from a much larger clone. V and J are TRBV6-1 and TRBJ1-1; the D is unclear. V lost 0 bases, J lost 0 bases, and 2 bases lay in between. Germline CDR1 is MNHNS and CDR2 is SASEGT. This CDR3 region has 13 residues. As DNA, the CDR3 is TGTGCCAGCAGTGAAGCGGTGAACACTGAAGCTTTCTTT. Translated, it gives CASSEAVNTEAFF.

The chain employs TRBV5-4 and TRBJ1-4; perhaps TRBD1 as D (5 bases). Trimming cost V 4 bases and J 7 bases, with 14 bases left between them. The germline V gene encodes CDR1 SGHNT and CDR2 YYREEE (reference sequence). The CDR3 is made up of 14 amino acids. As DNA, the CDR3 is TGTGCCAGCAGCCCCCGGGAGGGGCCTGAAAAACTGTTTTTT. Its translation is CASSPREGPEKLFF.

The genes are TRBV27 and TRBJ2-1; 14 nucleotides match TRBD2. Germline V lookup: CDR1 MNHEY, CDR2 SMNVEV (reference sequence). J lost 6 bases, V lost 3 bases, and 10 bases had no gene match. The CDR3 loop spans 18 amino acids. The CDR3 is CASSFYQSGLAGANEQFF. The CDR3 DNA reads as TGTGCCAGCAGTTTTTACCAGTCGGGACTAGCGGGAGCCAATGAGCAGTTCTTC.

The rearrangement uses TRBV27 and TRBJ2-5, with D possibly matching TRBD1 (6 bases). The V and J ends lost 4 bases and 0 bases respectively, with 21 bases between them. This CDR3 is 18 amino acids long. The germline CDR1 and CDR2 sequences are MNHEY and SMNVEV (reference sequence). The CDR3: CASSSGRWAGEYQETQYF. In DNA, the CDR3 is TGTGCCAGCAGTTCCGGTCGGTGGGCAGGGGAGTACCAAGAGACCCAGTACTTC.

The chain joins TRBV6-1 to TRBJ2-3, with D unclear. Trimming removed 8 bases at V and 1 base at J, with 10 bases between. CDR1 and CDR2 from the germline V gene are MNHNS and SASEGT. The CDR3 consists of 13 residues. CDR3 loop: CASRAPGTDTQYF. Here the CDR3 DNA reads TGTGCCAGCCGAGCCCCCGGCACAGATACGCAGTATTTT.

CDR3: CASALNGRGVVNTDTQYF. The CDR3 region has the DNA TGTGCCAGCGCCCTGAATGGGCGCGGAGTAGTAAACACAGATACGCAGTATTTT. The genes are TRBV2 and TRBJ2-3; no clear D. Germline V gives CDR1 SNHLY, CDR2 FYNNEI. Trimming took off 8 bases at V and 2 bases at J, with 26 bases between the two ends. The CDR3 consists of 18 residues. Combining the CDR3 with reference TRBV2 and TRBJ2-3 gives the whole variable domain EPEVTQTPSHQVTQMGQEVILRCVPISNHLYFYWYRQILGQKVEFLVSFYNNEISEKSEIFDDQFSVERPDGSNFTLKIRSTKLEDSAMYFCASALNGRGVVNTDTQYFGPGTRLTVL.

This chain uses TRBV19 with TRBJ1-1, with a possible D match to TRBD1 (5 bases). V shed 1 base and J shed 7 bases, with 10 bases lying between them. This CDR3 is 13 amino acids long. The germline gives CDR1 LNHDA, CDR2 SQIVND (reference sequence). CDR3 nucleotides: TGTGCCAGTAGTATAGGAGGGGAGAATGAAGCTTTCTTT. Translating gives CASSIGGENEAFF.

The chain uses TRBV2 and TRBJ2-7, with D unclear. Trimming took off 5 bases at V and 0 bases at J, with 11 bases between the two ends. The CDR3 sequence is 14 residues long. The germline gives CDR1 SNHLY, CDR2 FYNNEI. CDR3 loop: CASSRAPSSYEQYF. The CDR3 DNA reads TGTGCCAGCAGTCGGGCCCCGAGCTCCTACGAGCAGTACTTC.

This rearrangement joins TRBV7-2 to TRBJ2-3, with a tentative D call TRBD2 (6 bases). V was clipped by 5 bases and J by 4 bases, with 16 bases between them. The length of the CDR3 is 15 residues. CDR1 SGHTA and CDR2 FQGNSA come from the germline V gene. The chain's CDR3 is CASSLFPTSSDTQYF. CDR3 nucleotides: TGTGCCAGCAGCCTTTTCCCGACTAGTTCAGATACGCAGTATTTT.

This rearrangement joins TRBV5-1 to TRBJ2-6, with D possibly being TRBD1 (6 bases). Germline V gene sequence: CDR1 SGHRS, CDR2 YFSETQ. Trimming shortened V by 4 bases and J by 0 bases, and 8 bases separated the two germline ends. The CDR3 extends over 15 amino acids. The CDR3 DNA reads TGCGCCAGCAGCGAACAGGGCTCTGGGGCCAACGTCCTGACTTTC. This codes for CASSEQGSGANVLTF.

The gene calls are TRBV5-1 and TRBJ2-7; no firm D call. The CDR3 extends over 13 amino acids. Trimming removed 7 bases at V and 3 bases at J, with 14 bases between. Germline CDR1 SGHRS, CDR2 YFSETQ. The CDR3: CASGQTPGYEQYF. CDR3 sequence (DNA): TGCGCCAGCGGGCAAACTCCAGGCTACGAGCAGTACTTC.

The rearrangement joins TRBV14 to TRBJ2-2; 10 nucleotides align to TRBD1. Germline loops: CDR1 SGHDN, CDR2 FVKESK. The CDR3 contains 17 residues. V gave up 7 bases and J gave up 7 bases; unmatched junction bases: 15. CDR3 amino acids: CASIRSGTGDLDGELFF. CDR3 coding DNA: TGTGCCAGCATTCGAAGTGGGACAGGGGACTTGGACGGGGAGCTGTTTTTT.

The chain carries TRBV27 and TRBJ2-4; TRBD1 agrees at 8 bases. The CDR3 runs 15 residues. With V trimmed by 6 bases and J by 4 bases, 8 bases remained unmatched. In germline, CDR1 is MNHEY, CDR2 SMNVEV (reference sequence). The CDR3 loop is CASRGTGTGKNIQYF. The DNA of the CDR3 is TGTGCCAGCAGGGGGACCGGGACAGGAAAAAACATTCAGTACTTC.

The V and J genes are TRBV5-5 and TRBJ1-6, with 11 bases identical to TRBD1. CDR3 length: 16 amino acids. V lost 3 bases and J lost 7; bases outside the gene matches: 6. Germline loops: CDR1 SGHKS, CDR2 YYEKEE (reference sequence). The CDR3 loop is CASSYGQGARNSPLHF. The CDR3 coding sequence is TGTGCCAGCAGCTATGGACAGGGGGCCAGGAATTCACCCCTCCACTTT. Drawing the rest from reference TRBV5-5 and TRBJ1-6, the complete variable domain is DAGVTQSPTHLIKTRGQQVTLRCSPISGHKSVSWYQQVLGQGPQFIFQYYEKEERGRGNFPDRFSARQFPNYSSELNVNALLLGDSALYLCASSYGQGARNSPLHFGNGTRLTVT.

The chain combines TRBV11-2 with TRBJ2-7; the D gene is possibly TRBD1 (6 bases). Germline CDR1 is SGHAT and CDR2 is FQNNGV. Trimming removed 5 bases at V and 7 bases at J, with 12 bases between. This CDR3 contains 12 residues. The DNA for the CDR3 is TGTGCCAGCAGCGATTACGGACAGGAGCAGTACTTC. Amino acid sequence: CASSDYGQEQYF.

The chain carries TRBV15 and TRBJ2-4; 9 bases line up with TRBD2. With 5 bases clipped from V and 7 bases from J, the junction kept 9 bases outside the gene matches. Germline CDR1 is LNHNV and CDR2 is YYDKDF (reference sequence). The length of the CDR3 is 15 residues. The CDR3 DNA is TGTGCCACCAGCGGAGCCTTAGCGGGAGTGAACATTCAGTACTTC. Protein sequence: CATSGALAGVNIQYF.

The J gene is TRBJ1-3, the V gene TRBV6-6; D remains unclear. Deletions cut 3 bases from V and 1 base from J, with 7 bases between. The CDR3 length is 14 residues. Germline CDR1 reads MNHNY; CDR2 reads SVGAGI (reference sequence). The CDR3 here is CASSYSQSGNTIYF. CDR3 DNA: TGTGCCAGCAGTTATTCTCAATCTGGAAACACCATATATTTT.

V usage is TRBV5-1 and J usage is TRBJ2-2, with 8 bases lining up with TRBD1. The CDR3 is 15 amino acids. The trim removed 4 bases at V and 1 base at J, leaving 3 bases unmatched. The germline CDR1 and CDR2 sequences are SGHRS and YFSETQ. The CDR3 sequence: CASSGGTGNTGELFF. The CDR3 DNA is TGCGCCAGCAGCGGCGGGACAGGGAACACCGGGGAGCTGTTTTTT.

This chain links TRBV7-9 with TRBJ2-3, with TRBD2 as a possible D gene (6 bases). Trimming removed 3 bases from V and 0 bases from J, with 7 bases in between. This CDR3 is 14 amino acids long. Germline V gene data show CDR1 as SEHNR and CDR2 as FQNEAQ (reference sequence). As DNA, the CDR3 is TGTGCCAGCAGCTTGGGACTTAGCACAGATACGCAGTATTTT. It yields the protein CASSLGLSTDTQYF.